A selection of T cell receptor beta chains follows, all from one sample in a study of T cell repertoires in cytomegalovirus infection. MiXCR, run by TCRdb on the reads, gives a single entry per CDR3 protein. Among tens of thousands of distinct CDR3 sequences listed, more than 40% were seen once. No antigen has been identified for these receptors. The sample in question was CD8+ T cells from cultured PBMCs, obtained from culture after CMV antigen stimulation. The receptors stem from a human donor in good health (CMV status not recorded). Some clones in this sample may be carry-over from other donors' samples. Both conserved end residues are part of each CDR3. Fields, in order: clone size, D gene, V gene, J gene, CDR3 DNA, CDR3 protein. D genes are given only for firm matches. A row's size may be missing; if present it is once, few, many or a size class.

.	.	TRBV28	TRBJ2-7	TGTGCCAGCACTCCCACCCAAGTATACAACGAGCAGTACTTC	CASTPTQVYNEQYF
.	.	TRBV7-6	TRBJ2-1	TGTGCCAGCAGCTTAGCGAAGGGTAGCTTGAGCTCCTACAATGAGCAGTTCTTC	CASSLAKGSLSSYNEQFF
once	.	TRBV4-1	TRBJ1-6	TGCGCCAGCAGCCAGCGAGCACAGGCCGGTAATTCACCCCTCCACTTT	CASSQRAQAGNSPLHF
few	TRBD1	TRBV10-3	TRBJ2-7	TGTGCCATCAGGACCGGGACAGGGATAACCTACGAGCAGTACTTC	CAIRTGTGITYEQYF
few	TRBD1	TRBV6-1	TRBJ2-1	TGTGCCAGCAGTGTGGAGTGGCAGGGGGCCCACAATGAGCAGTTCTTC	CASSVEWQGAHNEQFF
.	.	TRBV6-1	TRBJ2-3	TGTGCCAACCAGCCAGGGGGGACCACAGATACGCAGTATTTT	CANQPGGTTDTQYF
.	.	TRBV6-1	TRBJ1-2	TGTGCCAGCAGTGAAGGCCCCGGGGGAGGATATGGCTACACCTTC	CASSEGPGGGYGYTF
.	.	TRBV7-9	TRBJ2-7	TGTGCCAGCAGCTCCCGTGGGTCCTACGAGCAGTACTTC	CASSSRGSYEQYF
.	.	TRBV19	TRBJ2-1	TGTGCCAGTAGTATAATTAACTGGTCCTACAATGAGCAGTTCTTC	CASSIINWSYNEQFF
once	TRBD1	TRBV7-6	TRBJ1-2	TGTGCCAGCAGCTTAGCGCGGAACGGACAGGGGACCTATGGCTACACCTTC	CASSLARNGQGTYGYTF
.	TRBD1	TRBV4-1	TRBJ2-1	TGCGCCAGCAGCCAGAGGGACAGTCCTCGAGAGCAGTTCTTC	CASSQRDSPREQFF
.	.	TRBV10-2	TRBJ2-7	TGCGCCAGCTCTTCGGGCCCCTCGGTTGTCGAGCAGTACTTC	CASSSGPSVVEQYF
.	.	TRBV7-8	TRBJ2-2	TGTGCCAGCAGCTTGGGAGAGCCAAGCCGGGAGCTGTTTTTT	CASSLGEPSRELFF
few	TRBD2	TRBV28	TRBJ2-3	TGTGCCAGCAGGCCAGCGGGAGAGGGAGATACGCAGTATTTT	CASRPAGEGDTQYF
few	TRBD1	TRBV7-3	TRBJ2-1	TGTGCCAGCAGCTTACGGGACAGGGGATACAATGAGCAGTTCTTC	CASSLRDRGYNEQFF